Shown below are 13 T cell receptor beta chains from a single sample sequenced in a study of beta chain features in type 1 diabetes. Notes on the study in general: A moderate, significant TCRB CDR3 shortening appeared in type 1 diabetes across four CD4+ subsets.

Their antigen targets remain unknown. Reverse transcription of all isolated RNA meant that expressed TCRB transcripts were sequenced. Clones were read by immunoSEQ multiplex PCR, and TCRdb kept only the in-frame ones, dropping some. The sample carries around 310,000 clones, less than 15% recorded once. Sequenced: naive CD4+ T cells from blood. These receptors all come from a woman between 18 and 30 years old with type 1 diabetes.

J is TRBJ2-2 and V is TRBV7-9, with D unclear. The V end lost 4 bases, the J end lost 4 bases, and 13 bases lay between the germline ends. The germline V gene encodes CDR1 SEHNR and CDR2 FQNEAQ (reference sequence). This CDR3 has 15 residues. For the CDR3, the DNA is TGTGCCAGCAGCTCCGTTTACTGGTCCACCGGGGAGCTGTTTTTT. It specifies CASSSVYWSTGELFF.

This clone occurred once. The chain couples TRBV7-8 to TRBJ2-3, with D possibly matching TRBD2 (5 bases). Germline values: CDR1 SGHVS, CDR2 FQNEAQ. Trimming shortened V by 5 bases and J by 4 bases, and 13 bases separated the two germline ends. This CDR3 has 14 residues. The CDR3 DNA reads TGTGCCAGCAGCACCCTTGCGCGGGCAGATACGCAGTATTTT. This codes for CASSTLARADTQYF.

This chain connects TRBV5-4 to TRBJ2-3; the match to TRBD2 covers 12 bases. V was pared by 4 bases and J by 3 bases, with 6 bases of the junction left unmatched. Germline assignment: CDR1 SGHNT and CDR2 YYREEE (reference sequence). CDR3 length: 16 residues. CDR3 bases: TGTGCCAGCAGCCCCGGACTAGCGGGAAGGACAGATACGCAGTATTTT. Residues: CASSPGLAGRTDTQYF.

The V gene is TRBV5-1, the J gene TRBJ1-1; 8 bases line up with TRBD1. V dropped 1 base and J dropped 7; count of bases not matched to a gene: 9. CDR3 length: 15 amino acids. The germline V gene has CDR1 SGHRS and CDR2 YFSETQ. DNA of the CDR3: TGCGCCAGCAGCTTGACAGGGGGGCTAGTTGGTGAAGCTTTCTTT. Protein sequence: CASSLTGGLVGEAFF. The full variable domain, rest sourced from reference TRBV5-1 and TRBJ1-1, is KAGVTQTPRYLIKTRGQQVTLSCSPISGHRSVSWYQQTPGQGLQFLFEYFSETQRNKGNFPGRFSGRQFSNSRSEMNVSTLELGDSALYLCASSLTGGLVGEAFFGQGTRLTVV.

The V call is TRBV6-6, the J call TRBJ1-3; no firm D call. CDR1 and CDR2 (germline): MNHNY, SVGAGI (reference sequence). The CDR3 loop spans 13 amino acids. V was cut by 10 bases and J by 3 bases, with 13 bases left in between. This CDR3 reads CATTGEYGNTIYF. As DNA, the CDR3 is TGTGCCACCACCGGGGAGTATGGAAACACCATATATTTT.

This clone was counted between two and nine times. This rearrangement joins TRBV30 to TRBJ2-4; D not certain. Trimming took 4 bases from V and 0 from J, leaving 13 bases between them. Germline-derived CDR1 and CDR2 are GTSNPN and SVGIG (reference sequence). This CDR3 region has 15 residues. The CDR3 DNA reads as TGTGCCTGGAAGCGCGGAGAGCTAGCCAAAAACATTCAGTACTTC. It encodes CAWKRGELAKNIQYF.

This clone was detected a few times. The chain links TRBV7-9 to TRBJ2-2; D is unclear. Trimming shortened V by 2 bases and J by 1 base, and 5 bases separated the two germline ends. Germline V gene data show CDR1 as SEHNR and CDR2 as FQNEAQ (reference sequence). The CDR3 loop spans 14 amino acids. The CDR3 sequence: CASSLPRNTGELFF. CDR3 DNA: TGTGCCAGCAGCTTACCGAGGAACACCGGGGAGCTGTTTTTT.

This sequence joins TRBV6-5 and TRBJ1-2; D unclear. V gave up 7 bases and J gave up 4 bases, with 13 bases separating them. From germline, CDR1 is MNHEY and CDR2 SVGAGI. CDR3 size: 13 residues. The CDR3 DNA sequence: TGTGCCAGCACCACCAGAACAATCTATGGCTACACCTTC. Translating gives CASTTRTIYGYTF.

The CDR3 sequence is CASGRGYGYTF. The CDR3 DNA reads as TGTGCCAGCGGCCGGGGCTATGGCTACACCTTC. The rearrangement links TRBV2 to TRBJ1-2; D is undetermined. The ends were cut back, 8 bases at V and 4 bases at J, with 8 bases in the middle. Germline CDR1 reads SNHLY; CDR2 reads FYNNEI. This CDR3 has 11 amino acids. Based on the CDR3 plus reference TRBV2 and TRBJ1-2, the full variable domain is EPEVTQTPSHQVTQMGQEVILRCVPISNHLYFYWYRQILGQKVEFLVSFYNNEISEKSEIFDDQFSVERPDGSNFTLKIRSTKLEDSAMYFCASGRGYGYTFGSGTRLTVV.

This clone was detected a few times. The chain employs TRBV11-2 and TRBJ2-4; possibly TRBD1 for D (5 bases). The V and J ends lost 1 base and 0 bases respectively, with 10 bases between them. Germline lookup yields CDR1 SGHAT and CDR2 FQNNGV. The CDR3 has 16 amino acids. This CDR3 is CASSLGQILAKNIQYF. In nucleotides, the CDR3 is TGTGCCAGCAGCTTAGGACAGATTCTAGCCAAAAACATTCAGTACTTC.

This chain links TRBV29-1 with TRBJ2-7, with D possibly being TRBD1 (7 bases). The CDR3 covers 13 residues. Germline V gene lookup returns CDR1 SQVTM and CDR2 ANQGSEA. Trimming removed 4 bases at V and 8 bases at J, with 18 bases between. The CDR3 is CSVADRLAAKQYV. The CDR3, as DNA: TGCAGCGTTGCGGACAGGTTAGCGGCTAAGCAGTACGTC.

The rearrangement links TRBV29-1 to TRBJ1-4; D may be TRBD1 (6 bases). The V gene's germline CDR1 is SQVTM and CDR2 ANQGSEA. The V end lost 6 bases, the J end lost 2 bases, and 19 bases lay between the germline ends. The CDR3 extends over 16 amino acids. The CDR3 loop is CSVSHRGGGTNEKLFF. The CDR3 nucleotides are TGCAGCGTCTCCCATAGGGGGGGAGGGACTAATGAAAAACTGTTTTTT.

This clone has just a few counts. This chain uses TRBV15 with TRBJ1-1; a possible D gene is TRBD1 (5 bases). Trimming pared 3 bases from V and 3 bases from J, leaving 8 bases between. Germline lookup yields CDR1 LNHNV and CDR2 YYDKDF (reference sequence). The CDR3 extends over 13 amino acids. CDR3 in DNA: TGTGCCACCAGCAGGGGAGGGGACACTGAAGCTTTCTTT. Protein: CATSRGGDTEAFF.